What follows is one T cell receptor (beta chain) and its context. The table came from immunoSEQ multiplex PCR; TCRdb's copy has only in-frame clones and leaves some out. The profile shows fewer than 250,000 clones, about four fifths of them singletons. This sample was included in a study of blood T cell repertoires in COVID-19. The CDR3 is made up of 15 amino acids. In germline, CDR1 is LNHDA, CDR2 SQIVND (reference sequence). V was cut by 6 bases and J by 0 bases, with 11 bases left in between. This TCR was recovered from a woman aged 70-85 years with acute or convalescent COVID-19. The V call is TRBV19, the J call TRBJ2-2; D perhaps matches TRBD1 (6 bases). Sequenced input: peripheral blood. The CDR3 DNA is TGTGCCAGTAGAACCGGGACAACGAACACCGGGGAGCTGTTTTTT. Translating gives CASRTGTTNTGELFF. Full variable domain (remainder filled in from reference TRBV19 and TRBJ2-2): DGGITQSPKYLFRKEGQNVTLSCEQNLNHDAMYWYRQDPGQGLRLIYYSQIVNDFQKGDIAEGYSVSREKKESFPLTVTSAQKNPTAFYLCASRTGTTNTGELFFGEGSRLTVL.